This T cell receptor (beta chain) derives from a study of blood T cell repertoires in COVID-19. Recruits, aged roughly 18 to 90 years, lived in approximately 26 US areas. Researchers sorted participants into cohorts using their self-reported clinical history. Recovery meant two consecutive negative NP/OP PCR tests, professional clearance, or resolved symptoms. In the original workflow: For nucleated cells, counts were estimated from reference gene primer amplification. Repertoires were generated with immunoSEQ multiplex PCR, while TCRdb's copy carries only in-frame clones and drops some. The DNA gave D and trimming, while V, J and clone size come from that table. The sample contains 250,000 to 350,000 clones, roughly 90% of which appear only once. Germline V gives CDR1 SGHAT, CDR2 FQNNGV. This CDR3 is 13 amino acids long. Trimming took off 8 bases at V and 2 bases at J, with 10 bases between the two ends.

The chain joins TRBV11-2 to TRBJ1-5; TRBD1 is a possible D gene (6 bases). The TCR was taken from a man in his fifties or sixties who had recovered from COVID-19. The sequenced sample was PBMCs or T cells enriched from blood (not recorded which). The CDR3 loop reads CASAEGGNQPQHF. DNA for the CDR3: TGTGCCAGCGCTGAGGGGGGCAATCAGCCCCAGCATTTT.